These 21 T cell receptor beta chains share one sample of origin, sequenced in a study of OX40 agonist ivuxolimab in advanced cancers. TCRdb keeps only in-frame clones here, not all; method: immunoSEQ multiplex PCR. This table has around 70,000 clones, 80% to 85% appearing once. The starting material was CD4+ or CD8+ T cells sorted from blood, obtained in a trial of the OX40 agonist ivuxolimab. Every receptor here comes from an adult with an advanced solid tumor such as melanoma, head and neck, liver or kidney cancer.

V gene TRBV5-4 combines with J gene TRBJ2-1; maybe TRBD2 (5 bases). Germline V gene lookup returns CDR1 SGHNT and CDR2 YYREEE (reference sequence). CDR3 size: 15 residues. Trimming took off 0 bases at V and 6 bases at J, with 13 bases between the two ends. This CDR3 is CASSLELVSVNEQFF. The CDR3 DNA reads TGTGCCAGCAGCTTGGAGTTGGTTAGCGTCAATGAGCAGTTCTTC.

The chain is built from TRBV6-1 and TRBJ1-1, with a tentative D call TRBD1 (6 bases). CDR1 and CDR2 from the germline V gene are MNHNS and SASEGT. The CDR3 is made up of 13 amino acids. Trimming left V 3 bases short and J 3 bases short, with 8 bases between. CDR3 protein: CASSEDRHTEAFF. CDR3 DNA: TGTGCCAGCAGTGAGGACAGACACACTGAAGCTTTCTTT.

The chain carries TRBV19 and TRBJ1-5; 8 nucleotides agree with TRBD1. This CDR3 region has 16 residues. The junction had 3 bases not matched to a gene; V was cut back by 2 bases and J by 0 bases. Germline V gene lookup returns CDR1 LNHDA and CDR2 SQIVND (reference sequence). CDR3 protein: CASSIRQGTSNQPQHF. The CDR3 DNA reads as TGTGCCAGTAGTATACGACAGGGGACTAGCAATCAGCCCCAGCATTTT.

The chain is built from TRBV29-1 and TRBJ1-5, with 7 nucleotides matching TRBD1. The CDR3 consists of 15 residues. Germline V gives CDR1 SQVTM, CDR2 ANQGSEA. V lost 4 bases, J lost 10 bases, and 16 bases stayed unmatched. CDR3 bases: TGCAGCGTTGCGGCCTCCGGACAGGATAATGTTCCCCAGCATTTT. Translating it yields CSVAASGQDNVPQHF. Full variable domain (missing parts from reference TRBV29-1 and TRBJ1-5): SAVISQKPSRDICQRGTSLTIQCQVDSQVTMMFWYRQQPGQSLTLIATANQGSEATYESGFVIDKFPISRPNLTFSTLTVSNMSPEDSSIYLCSVAASGQDNVPQHFGDGTRLSIL.

This chain links TRBV6-6 with TRBJ2-1; 7 nucleotides align to TRBD2. V shed 5 bases, J shed 1 base, and the junction held 5 bases outside the gene matches. The CDR3 sequence is 15 residues long. The V gene's germline CDR1 is MNHNY and CDR2 SVGAGI (reference sequence). The CDR3 DNA follows: TGTGCCAGCAGTCAGAGCGGGGTGTCCTACAATGAGCAGTTCTTC. This sequence encodes CASSQSGVSYNEQFF.

The V gene is TRBV5-1, the J gene TRBJ1-2; D uncertain. Deletions cut 5 bases from V and 4 bases from J, with 15 bases between. The germline gives CDR1 SGHRS, CDR2 YFSETQ. The length of the CDR3 is 14 residues. In DNA form, the CDR3 reads TGCGCCAGCAGTACTGGGGATGCCCTCTATGGCTACACCTTC. It codes for CASSTGDALYGYTF.

The V gene is TRBV5-4, the J gene TRBJ2-2; TRBD1 aligns across 9 bases. The CDR3 loop spans 16 amino acids. Trimming at V came to 0 bases and at J to 1 base, leaving 1 base not matched to a gene. CDR1 and CDR2 from the germline V gene are SGHNT and YYREEE (reference sequence). CDR3 amino acids: CASSLGQGVNTGELFF. For the CDR3, the DNA is TGTGCCAGCAGCTTGGGACAGGGGGTGAACACCGGGGAGCTGTTTTTT.

The CDR3 loop is CAWRTKGSSYEQYF. The CDR3 bases are TGTGCCTGGAGGACAAAGGGTAGCTCCTACGAGCAGTACTTC. This rearrangement joins TRBV30 to TRBJ2-7, with no clear D. Trimming took off 3 bases at V and 0 bases at J, with 12 bases between the two ends. Germline lookup yields CDR1 GTSNPN and CDR2 SVGIG (reference sequence). This CDR3 is built from 14 residues.

The chain recombines TRBV6-5 with TRBJ2-1; 7 bases align to TRBD2. The CDR3 has 16 residues. Germline CDR1 reads MNHEY; CDR2 reads SVGAGI. The junction had 3 bases not matched to a gene; V was cut back by 1 base and J by 0 bases. The CDR3 reads CASSYLPSGSYNEQFF. The CDR3 DNA reads as TGTGCCAGCAGTTACTTGCCTAGCGGCTCCTACAATGAGCAGTTCTTC.

This rearrangement joins TRBV10-3 to TRBJ2-7; D is ambiguous. The CDR3 runs to 14 residues. Between the trimmed V and J ends, which lost 0 bases and 4 bases, there was a span of 10 bases. The V gene's germline CDR1 is ENHRY and CDR2 SYGVKD. The CDR3 coding sequence is TGTGCCATCAGTGAGTCTGGGGAAGCATACGAGCAGTACGTC. Amino acid sequence: CAISESGEAYEQYV.

V gene TRBV9 combines with J gene TRBJ2-1; 7 nucleotides line up with TRBD2. The CDR3 loop spans 14 amino acids. J gave up 9 bases and V 4 bases, and 10 bases lay outside the gene matches. CDR1 is SGDLS, CDR2 YYNGEE, per germline. The CDR3 region is CASSLRDYFGEQFF. The CDR3 DNA is TGTGCCAGCAGCCTCCGGGACTATTTCGGTGAGCAGTTCTTC.

The rearrangement uses TRBV4-2 and TRBJ2-3; TRBD2 agrees at 11 bases. CDR3 length: 16 residues. Looked up from germline, CDR1 is LGHNA and CDR2 is YNFKEQ. V was clipped by 4 bases and J by 2 bases; unmatched bases: 5. CDR3 in amino acids: CASSPFSGGATDTQYF. DNA for the CDR3: TGTGCCAGCAGCCCATTTAGCGGGGGGGCCACAGATACGCAGTATTTT.

The chain carries TRBV9 and TRBJ1-2, with D maybe TRBD1 (5 bases). Germline V lookup: CDR1 SGDLS, CDR2 YYNGEE. The CDR3 extends over 17 amino acids. V lost 0 bases and J lost 8, with 23 bases in between. CDR3: CASSVGGTTGLMGGYTF. The CDR3 nucleotides read TGTGCCAGCAGCGTAGGAGGCACTACAGGTCTAATGGGGGGCTACACCTTC.

V usage is TRBV7-9 and J usage is TRBJ2-1, with D possibly matching TRBD1 (5 bases). CDR3 length: 12 amino acids. V was pared by 5 bases and J by 6 bases, with 8 bases between. CDR1 is SEHNR, CDR2 FQNEAQ, per germline (reference sequence). As DNA, the CDR3 is TGTGCCAGCAGCCGACAGTCCAATGAGCAGTTCTTC. It codes for CASSRQSNEQFF.

This clone was seen a few times. The chain employs TRBV7-9 and TRBJ2-2; D is unresolved. CDR1 and CDR2 (germline): SEHNR, FQNEAQ (reference sequence). The CDR3 is 14 amino acids. The germline V and J ends were trimmed by 3 bases and 6 bases, with 11 bases remaining between them. This chain's CDR3 is CASSLLGISGELFF. In nucleotides, the CDR3 is TGTGCCAGCAGCTTGTTAGGGATCTCCGGGGAGCTGTTTTTT.

In DNA, the CDR3 is TGTGCCAGTAGTGAGTTTCAGGGTCCCTACGAGCAGTACTTC. It specifies CASSEFQGPYEQYF. The chain recombines TRBV19 with TRBJ2-7; maybe TRBD1 (5 bases). The V end lost 5 bases, the J end lost 2 bases, and 13 bases lay between the germline ends. The CDR3 is 14 residues long. CDR1 is LNHDA and CDR2 is SQIVND in the germline V gene (reference sequence).

V usage is TRBV5-1 and J usage is TRBJ1-2; D is unclear. Germline V lookup: CDR1 SGHRS, CDR2 YFSETQ. Deletions cut 3 bases from V and 1 base from J, with 7 bases between. The CDR3 consists of 13 residues. CDR3 bases: TGCGCCAGCAGCTCGGACGTTAACTATGGCTACACCTTC. It yields the protein CASSSDVNYGYTF.

The rearrangement joins TRBV10-1 to TRBJ2-3; TRBD2 agrees at 11 bases. Trimming cost V 2 bases and J 3 bases; bases outside gene matches: 4. CDR1 WNHNN and CDR2 SYGVQD come from the germline V gene (reference sequence). This CDR3 comprises 16 residues. The CDR3 DNA follows: TGCGCCAGCAGTGAGGATAGCGGGGGGGTGACAGATACGCAGTATTTT. Translation gives CASSEDSGGVTDTQYF.

This chain connects TRBV28 to TRBJ2-4; no firm D call. This CDR3 spans 12 amino acids. Trimming took 5 bases from V and 4 from J, leaving 6 bases between them. From germline, CDR1 is MDHEN and CDR2 SYDVKM. CDR3 DNA sequence: TGTGCCAGCAGTCCATTAAAAAACATTCAGTACTTC. Translation gives CASSPLKNIQYF.

Details on this clone: At the DNA level, this CDR3 is encoded by other sequences in the same sample as well. The V gene is TRBV7-2, the J gene TRBJ2-2, with D uncertain. Germline V CDR1 and CDR2: SGHTA, FQGNSA. Trimming cost V 2 bases and J 6 bases, with 7 bases left between them. This CDR3 comprises 13 residues. The CDR3 coding sequence is TGTGCCAGCAGCTTAAGATTAGCCGGGGAGCTGTTTTTT. This codes for CASSLRLAGELFF. Full variable domain (outside the CDR3, taken from reference TRBV7-2 and TRBJ2-2): GAGVSQSPSNKVTEKGKDVELRCDPISGHTALYWYRQSLGQGLEFLIYFQGNSAPDKSGLPSDRFSAERTGGSVSTLTIQRTQQEDSAVYLCASSLRLAGELFFGEGSRLTVL.

V usage is TRBV2 and J usage is TRBJ2-1, with D tentatively TRBD1 (6 bases). V gave up 6 bases and J gave up 1 base, with 13 bases separating them. The CDR3 consists of 15 residues. The germline V gene has CDR1 SNHLY and CDR2 FYNNEI. The CDR3 DNA reads as TGTGCCAGCAGCGGACAGTTCGGTTCCTACAATGAGCAGTTCTTC. Encoded protein: CASSGQFGSYNEQFF.